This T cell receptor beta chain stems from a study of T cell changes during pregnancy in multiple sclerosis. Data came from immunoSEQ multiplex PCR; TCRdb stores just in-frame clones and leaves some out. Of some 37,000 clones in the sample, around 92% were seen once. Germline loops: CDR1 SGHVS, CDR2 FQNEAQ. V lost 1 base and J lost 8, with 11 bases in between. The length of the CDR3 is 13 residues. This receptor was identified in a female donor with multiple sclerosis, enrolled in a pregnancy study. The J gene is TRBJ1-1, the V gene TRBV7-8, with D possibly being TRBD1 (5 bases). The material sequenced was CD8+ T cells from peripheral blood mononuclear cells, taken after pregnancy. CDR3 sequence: CASSLEAGREAFF. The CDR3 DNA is TGTGCCAGCAGCTTAGAGGCGGGGCGAGAAGCTTTCTTT.